The 24 T cell receptor beta chains in this list originate from one sample, sequenced in a study of T cells after yellow fever vaccination. TCRdb reprocessed the 5' RACE reads with MiXCR, giving one entry per CDR3 protein. The profile shows about 350,000 distinct CDR3 sequences, approximately 4% of them singletons. The sample was PBMCs, taken 5 days after the yellow fever booster vaccination. These receptors were obtained from a man aged 18 to 29 who received the YFV17D yellow fever vaccine.

The chain carries TRBV6-1 and TRBJ2-5, with 9 bases identical to TRBD1. The germline V gene encodes CDR1 MNHNS and CDR2 SASEGT. The V gene end was trimmed by 6 bases and the J gene end by 0 bases; junction bases not matched to a gene: 11. There are 17 residues in the CDR3. As DNA, the CDR3 is TGTGCCAGCAGGAACCCACGGGGGACAGGGAACCAAGAGACCCAGTACTTC. This translates into CASRNPRGTGNQETQYF.

V and J are TRBV20-1 and TRBJ1-6; 11 bases map to TRBD1. This CDR3 is 12 amino acids long. CDR1 is DFQATT and CDR2 is SNEGSKA in the germline V gene (reference sequence). The V segment lost 6 bases and the J segment 14 bases; nucleotides outside the gene matches: 6. The CDR3 spells CSARTGGSTLHF. CDR3 DNA sequence: TGCAGTGCGAGGACAGGGGGCTCCACCCTCCACTTT.

This clonotype was detected a few times. J is TRBJ2-7 and V is TRBV28, with D maybe TRBD1 (6 bases). CDR1 and CDR2 (germline): MDHEN, SYDVKM. The CDR3 sequence is 14 residues long. V shed 6 bases and J shed 1 base, with 13 bases lying between them. The DNA for the CDR3 is TGTGCCAGCAGCCGGACAGTCTATTCCTACGAGCAGTACGTC. Protein: CASSRTVYSYEQYV.

The chain has TRBV12-3 or TRBV12-4 and TRBJ2-7; possible D gene TRBD1, 5 bases. CDR3 length equals 11 residues. The V end lost 1 base, the J end lost 12 bases, and 10 bases lay between the germline ends. The CDR3 reads CASSLGTKTYF. The CDR3 nucleotides read TGTGCCAGCAGTTTAGGGACAAAGACGTACTTC.

This clonotype was recorded many times. The rearrangement links TRBV9 to TRBJ2-5, with D maybe TRBD2 (5 bases). The germline V and J ends were trimmed by 0 bases and 4 bases, with 13 bases remaining between them. This CDR3 has 15 residues. Germline assignment: CDR1 SGDLS and CDR2 YYNGEE. CDR3: CASSVAGGNRETQYF. In nucleotides, the CDR3 is TGTGCCAGCAGCGTAGCTGGAGGAAACCGAGAGACCCAGTACTTC.

V usage is TRBV25-1 and J usage is TRBJ2-7; 9 bases line up with TRBD1. In germline, CDR1 is MGHDK, CDR2 SYGVNS. After removal of 7 bases from V and 3 bases from J, the junction contained 10 bases not matched to a gene. The CDR3 contains 15 residues. The CDR3 region has the DNA TGTGCCAGCATACCCCCTCCGGGACAGGGCTACGAGCAGTACTTC. Translated, it gives CASIPPPGQGYEQYF.

CDR3 amino acids: CASSLFGQGVHEQFF. Written as DNA, the CDR3 is TGTGCCAGCAGCTTATTCGGACAGGGGGTACATGAGCAGTTCTTC. The gene calls are TRBV11-3 and TRBJ2-1; 10 nucleotides agree with TRBD1. The CDR3 has 15 amino acids. CDR1 and CDR2 (germline): SGHNT, YENEEA. With 2 bases clipped from V and 8 bases from J, the junction kept 6 bases outside the gene matches.

The table lists this clonotype with many counts. CDR3 sequence: CASSGPGTKSGTDTQYF. In nucleotides, the CDR3 is TGTGCCAGCAGTGGACCCGGGACTAAGTCGGGCACAGATACGCAGTATTTT. V usage is TRBV6-5 and J usage is TRBJ2-3; 7 bases are a match to TRBD2. Germline CDR1 reads MNHEY; CDR2 reads SVGAGI. Unmatched junction bases numbered 12, after V lost 5 bases and J lost 1 base. CDR3 length equals 17 residues.

This clonotype showed up just a few times. V gene TRBV2 combines with J gene TRBJ1-5, with a weak D call TRBD1 (6 bases). The CDR3 has 14 amino acids. With 1 base removed from V and 6 bases from J, the gap between germline ends came to 10 bases. The germline CDR1 and CDR2 sequences are SNHLY and FYNNEI. The CDR3 reads CASSEEPGAQPQHF. The CDR3 region has the DNA TGTGCCAGCAGTGAAGAACCAGGGGCTCAGCCCCAGCATTTT.

A few counts support this clonotype. The genes are TRBV20-1 and TRBJ2-3; tentatively, D is TRBD2 (6 bases). The CDR3 sequence is 17 residues long. V gave up 1 base and J gave up 3 bases, with 20 bases separating them. Germline V gene sequence: CDR1 DFQATT, CDR2 SNEGSKA (reference sequence). This CDR3 reads CSARGGGVRPLTDTQYF. In DNA form, the CDR3 reads TGCAGTGCTAGAGGGGGCGGGGTTAGACCCCTTACAGATACGCAGTATTTT.

The chain uses TRBV5-1 and TRBJ1-1; D gene uncertain. In germline, CDR1 is SGHRS, CDR2 YFSETQ. Between the trimmed V and J ends, which lost 5 bases and 1 base, there was a span of 9 bases. CDR3 size: 13 residues. The CDR3 loop reads CASRIGWNTEAFF. The DNA for the CDR3 is TGCGCCAGCAGGATCGGGTGGAACACTGAAGCTTTCTTT.

This clonotype turned up a few times. This sequence joins TRBV6-5 and TRBJ2-1; weak D call: TRBD1 (6 bases). The germline gives CDR1 MNHEY, CDR2 SVGAGI. V was cut by 5 bases and J by 4 bases, with 12 bases left in between. The CDR3 totals 14 residues. The CDR3 spells CASSVGALYNEQFF. CDR3 coding DNA: TGTGCCAGCAGTGTGGGGGCATTATACAATGAGCAGTTCTTC.

V and J are TRBV3-1 and TRBJ2-1; 11 bases are shared with TRBD2. Trimming cost V 0 bases and J 8 bases; bases outside gene matches: 6. The CDR3 extends over 16 amino acids. The V gene's germline CDR1 is LGHDT and CDR2 YNNKEL (reference sequence). This CDR3 is CASSQDLAGGLDEQFF. The CDR3 nucleotides are TGTGCCAGCAGCCAAGATCTAGCGGGGGGCCTGGATGAGCAGTTCTTC.

This clonotype came up a few times. The rearrangement joins TRBV21-1 to TRBJ1-2. TRBV21-1 is an annotated pseudogene. This CDR3 has 15 residues. Here the CDR3 reads CASSNVAALEYGYTF. The CDR3 coding sequence is TGTGCCAGCAGCAACGTAGCCGCACTCGAGTATGGCTACACCTTC.

This clonotype was counted only a few times. This sequence joins TRBV30 and TRBJ1-5; possibly TRBD1 for D (5 bases). The length of the CDR3 is 13 residues. Germline CDR1 reads GTSNPN; CDR2 reads SVGIG (reference sequence). Trimming removed 1 base at V and 6 bases at J, with 10 bases between. The CDR3 DNA reads as TGTGCCTGGAGTGCAAGGGGTTTTCAGCCCCAGCATTTT. It codes for CAWSARGFQPQHF.

The genes are TRBV24-1 and TRBJ2-2; no definite D call. The CDR3 covers 17 residues. CDR1 and CDR2 from the germline V gene are KGHDR and SFDVKD. Trimming removed 4 bases at V and 0 bases at J, with 14 bases between. The CDR3 nucleotides are TGTGCCACCAGTGACCCTCACGGTATCGCGAACACCGGGGAGCTGTTTTTT. Translation: CATSDPHGIANTGELFF.

This clonotype was found many times. One end of the junction varies from germline; a read error may be responsible. This chain joins TRBV5-1 and TRBJ1-5; D remains unclear. Per germline, CDR1 SGHRS and CDR2 YFSETQ. The CDR3 has 11 residues. This CDR3 is CASSLNQPQHF. The CDR3 nucleotides are TGTGCCAGCAGTTTAAATCAGCCCCAGCATTTT.

The table lists this clonotype with many counts. The chain joins TRBV9 to TRBJ1-4; D call uncertain. This CDR3 contains 14 residues. Trimming shortened V by 2 bases and J by 7 bases, and 12 bases separated the two germline ends. The germline V gene encodes CDR1 SGDLS and CDR2 YYNGEE. Written as DNA, the CDR3 is TGTGCCAGCAGCGTTTCGGGAGTCGGTGAAAAACTGTTTTTT. Protein sequence: CASSVSGVGEKLFF.

In this sample, this clonotype turned up many times. This chain joins TRBV6-5 and TRBJ2-1; perhaps D is TRBD1 or TRBD2 (5 bases each). The germline V gene encodes CDR1 MNHEY and CDR2 SVGAGI. The CDR3 loop spans 14 amino acids. Trimming left V 0 bases short and J 10 bases short, with 13 bases between. Here the CDR3 reads CASSYSYGTHEQFF. The CDR3 coding sequence is TGTGCCAGCAGTTACTCATACGGGACCCACGAGCAGTTCTTC.

There are a few counts of this clonotype. The gene calls are TRBV19 and TRBJ2-5; perhaps TRBD1 as D (7 bases). This CDR3 region has 15 residues. With 6 bases removed from V and 2 bases from J, the gap between germline ends came to 16 bases. Germline V gives CDR1 LNHDA, CDR2 SQIVND (reference sequence). The CDR3 sequence: CASRPTGRRQETQYF. In DNA form, the CDR3 reads TGTGCCAGTAGGCCGACAGGGAGGCGGCAAGAGACCCAGTACTTC.

This chain joins TRBV7-3 and TRBJ1-2, with D possibly being TRBD1 (5 bases). CDR3 length: 14 amino acids. The germline CDR1 and CDR2 sequences are SGHTA and FQGTGA. The V gene lost 5 bases and the J gene lost 4 bases, with 14 bases spanning the gap. CDR3 sequence (DNA): TGTGCCAGCAGCCCGGGGGACGGTAGCTATGGCTACACCTTC. Translation gives CASSPGDGSYGYTF.

This clonotype was picked up a small number of times. The V call is TRBV5-1, the J call TRBJ2-5; D is uncertain. This CDR3 comprises 14 residues. CDR1 and CDR2 from the germline V gene are SGHRS and YFSETQ. V shed 4 bases and J shed 1 base, with 11 bases lying between them. The CDR3 coding sequence is TGCGCCAGCAGCCTCCAGGCCATCCAAGAGACCCAGTACTTC. This gives the protein CASSLQAIQETQYF.

This clonotype was seen repeatedly, ten times or more. The V and J genes are TRBV6-5 and TRBJ2-7, with D perhaps TRBD2 (5 bases). The CDR3 runs to 14 residues. The ends were cut back, 4 bases at V and 4 bases at J, with 14 bases in the middle. Germline CDR1 and CDR2: MNHEY and SVGAGI. The CDR3 coding sequence is TGTGCCAGCAGTTCCGCCGAGGGAAGGTACGAGCAGTACTTC. Translated, it gives CASSSAEGRYEQYF.

The chain carries TRBV7-7 and TRBJ2-7, with 8 bases aligning to TRBD1. The CDR3 is 15 amino acids. The junction had 4 bases not matched to a gene; V was cut back by 1 base and J by 2 bases. In germline, CDR1 is SSHAT, CDR2 FNYEAQ (reference sequence). The DNA of the CDR3 is TGTGCCAGCAGCTTAGACTGGACAGGGACCTACGAGCAGTACTTC. It encodes CASSLDWTGTYEQYF. The entire variable domain, with the rest obtained from reference TRBV7-7 and TRBJ2-7, is as follows: GAGVSQSPRYKVTKRGQDVTLRCDPISSHATLYWYQQALGQGPEFLTYFNYEAQPDKSGLPSDRFSAERPEGSISTLTIQRTEQRDSAMYRCASSLDWTGTYEQYFGPGTRLTVT.